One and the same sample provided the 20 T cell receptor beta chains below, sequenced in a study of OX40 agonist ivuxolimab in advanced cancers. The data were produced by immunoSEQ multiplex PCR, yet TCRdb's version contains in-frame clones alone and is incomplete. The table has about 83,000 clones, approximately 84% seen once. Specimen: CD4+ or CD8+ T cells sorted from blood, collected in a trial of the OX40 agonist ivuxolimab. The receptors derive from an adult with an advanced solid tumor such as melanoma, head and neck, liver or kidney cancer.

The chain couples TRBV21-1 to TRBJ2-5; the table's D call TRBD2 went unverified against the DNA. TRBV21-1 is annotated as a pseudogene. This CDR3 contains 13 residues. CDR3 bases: TGTGCCAGCAGCAAAGTCCGGGGAGGGACCCAGTACTTC. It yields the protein CASSKVRGGTQYF.

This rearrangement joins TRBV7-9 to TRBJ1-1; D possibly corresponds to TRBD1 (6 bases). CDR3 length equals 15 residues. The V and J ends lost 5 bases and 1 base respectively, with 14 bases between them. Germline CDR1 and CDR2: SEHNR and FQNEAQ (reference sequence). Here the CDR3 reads CASSTVQGQNTEAFF. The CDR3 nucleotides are TGTGCCAGCAGCACAGTACAGGGCCAGAACACTGAAGCTTTCTTT.

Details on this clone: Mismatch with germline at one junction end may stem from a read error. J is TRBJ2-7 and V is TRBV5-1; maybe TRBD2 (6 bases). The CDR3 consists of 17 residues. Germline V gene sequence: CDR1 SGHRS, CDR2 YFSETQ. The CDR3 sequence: CASSLGDFGSGFYEQYF. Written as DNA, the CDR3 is TGCGCCAGCAGTTTGGGGGATTTCGGGAGTGGGTTCTACGAGCAGTACTTC.

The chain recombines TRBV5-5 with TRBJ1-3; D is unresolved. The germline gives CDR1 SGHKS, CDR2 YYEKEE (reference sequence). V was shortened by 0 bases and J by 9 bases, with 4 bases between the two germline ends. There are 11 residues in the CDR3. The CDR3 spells CASSLGGTIYF. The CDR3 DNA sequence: TGTGCCAGCAGCTTGGGCGGCACCATATATTTT.

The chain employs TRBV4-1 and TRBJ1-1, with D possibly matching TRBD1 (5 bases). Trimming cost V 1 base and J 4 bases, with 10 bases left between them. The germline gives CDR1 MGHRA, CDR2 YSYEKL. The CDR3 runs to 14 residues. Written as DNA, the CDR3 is TGCGCCAGCAGCCAAGTGAGGGACTTCACTGAAGCTTTCTTT. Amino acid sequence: CASSQVRDFTEAFF.

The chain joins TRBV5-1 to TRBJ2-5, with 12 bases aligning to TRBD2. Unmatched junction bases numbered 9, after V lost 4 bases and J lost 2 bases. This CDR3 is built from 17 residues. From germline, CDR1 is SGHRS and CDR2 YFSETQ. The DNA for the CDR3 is TGCGCCAGCAGCAAAGGACTAGCGGGGACCTCTCAAGAGACCCAGTACTTC. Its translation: CASSKGLAGTSQETQYF.

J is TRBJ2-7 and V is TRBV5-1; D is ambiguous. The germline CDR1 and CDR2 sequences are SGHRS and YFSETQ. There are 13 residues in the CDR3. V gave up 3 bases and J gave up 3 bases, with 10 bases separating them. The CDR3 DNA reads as TGCGCCAGCAGCTCCGGCCACATCTACGAGCAGTACTTC. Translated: CASSSGHIYEQYF.

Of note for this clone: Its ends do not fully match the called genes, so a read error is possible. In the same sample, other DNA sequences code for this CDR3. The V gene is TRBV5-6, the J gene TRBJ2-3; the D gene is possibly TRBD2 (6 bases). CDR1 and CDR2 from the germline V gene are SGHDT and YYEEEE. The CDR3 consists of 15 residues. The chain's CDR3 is CASSLVGGGTDTQYF. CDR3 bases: TGTGCCAGCAGTTTGGTGGGGGGAGGCACAGATACGCAGTATTTT.

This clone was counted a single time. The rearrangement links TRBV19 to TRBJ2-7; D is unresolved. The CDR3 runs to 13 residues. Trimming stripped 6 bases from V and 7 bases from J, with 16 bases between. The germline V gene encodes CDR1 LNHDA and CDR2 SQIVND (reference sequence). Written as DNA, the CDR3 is TGTGCCAGTAGGGACCTGAACACAAGGGAGCAGTACTTC. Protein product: CASRDLNTREQYF.

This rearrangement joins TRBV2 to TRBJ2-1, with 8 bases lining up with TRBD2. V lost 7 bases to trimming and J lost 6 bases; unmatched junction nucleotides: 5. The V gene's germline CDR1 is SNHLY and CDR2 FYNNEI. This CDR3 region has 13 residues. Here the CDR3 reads CASKLGLANEQFF. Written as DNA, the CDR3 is TGTGCCAGCAAACTCGGACTAGCCAATGAGCAGTTCTTC.

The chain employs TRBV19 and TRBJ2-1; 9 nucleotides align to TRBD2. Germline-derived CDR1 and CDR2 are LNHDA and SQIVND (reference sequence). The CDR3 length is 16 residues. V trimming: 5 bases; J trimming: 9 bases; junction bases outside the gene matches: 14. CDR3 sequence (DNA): TGTGCCAGTAGTTGGCAGCTAGCGGGATTTCGAATTGAGCAGTTCTTC. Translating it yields CASSWQLAGFRIEQFF.

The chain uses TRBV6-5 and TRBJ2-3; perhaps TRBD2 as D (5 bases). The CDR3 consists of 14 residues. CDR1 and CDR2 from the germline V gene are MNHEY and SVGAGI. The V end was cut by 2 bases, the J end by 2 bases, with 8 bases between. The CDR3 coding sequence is TGTGCCAGCAGTTACGAGCGGTACACAGATACGCAGTATTTT. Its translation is CASSYERYTDTQYF.

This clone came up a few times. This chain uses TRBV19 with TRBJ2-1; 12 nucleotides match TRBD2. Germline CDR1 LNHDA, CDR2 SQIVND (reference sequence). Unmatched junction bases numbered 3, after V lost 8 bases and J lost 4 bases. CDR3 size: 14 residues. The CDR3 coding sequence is TGTGCCAGTTCAGGGACTAGCGGGTACAATGAGCAGTTCTTC. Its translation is CASSGTSGYNEQFF.

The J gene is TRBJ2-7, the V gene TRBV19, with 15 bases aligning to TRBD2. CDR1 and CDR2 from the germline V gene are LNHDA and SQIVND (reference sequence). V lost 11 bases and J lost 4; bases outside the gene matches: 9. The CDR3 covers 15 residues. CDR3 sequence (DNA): TGTGCCGTGGGCGGACTAGCGGGAGGGGGTTACGAGCAGTACTTC. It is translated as CAVGGLAGGGYEQYF.

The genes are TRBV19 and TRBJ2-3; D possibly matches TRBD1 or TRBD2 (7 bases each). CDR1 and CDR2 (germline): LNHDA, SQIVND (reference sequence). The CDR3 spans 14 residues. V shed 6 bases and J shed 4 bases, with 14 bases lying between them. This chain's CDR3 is CASRARGGSDTQYF. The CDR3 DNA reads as TGTGCCAGTAGGGCCAGGGGGGGCTCAGATACGCAGTATTTT.

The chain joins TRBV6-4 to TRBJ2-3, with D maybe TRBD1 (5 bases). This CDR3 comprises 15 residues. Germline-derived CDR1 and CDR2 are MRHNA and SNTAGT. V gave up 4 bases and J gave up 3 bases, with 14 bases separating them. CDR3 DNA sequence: TGTGCCAGCAGTGTCGCTGGGGCCCTGACAGATACGCAGTATTTT. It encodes CASSVAGALTDTQYF.

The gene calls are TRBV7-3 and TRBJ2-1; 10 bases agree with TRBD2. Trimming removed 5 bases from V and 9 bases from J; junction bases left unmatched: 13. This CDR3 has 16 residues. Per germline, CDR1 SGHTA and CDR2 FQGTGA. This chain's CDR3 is CASSVSSGGPPIEQFF. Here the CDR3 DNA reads TGTGCCAGCAGCGTATCTAGCGGGGGACCACCAATTGAGCAGTTCTTC.

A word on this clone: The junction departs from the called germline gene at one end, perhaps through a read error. The CDR3 DNA follows: TGTGCTAGCAGCTTAGTAAACCAAGAGACCCAGTACTTC. Translation: CASSLVNQETQYF. V usage is TRBV7-7 and J usage is TRBJ2-5, with D unclear. Germline V gene sequence: CDR1 SSHAT, CDR2 FNYEAQ (reference sequence). CDR3 length: 13 residues.

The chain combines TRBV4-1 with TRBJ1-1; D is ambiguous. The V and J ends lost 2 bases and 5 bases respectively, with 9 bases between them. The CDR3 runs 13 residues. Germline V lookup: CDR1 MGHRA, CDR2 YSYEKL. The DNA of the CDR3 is TGCGCCAGCAGCCAAAAGGGAGAGACTGAAGCTTTCTTT. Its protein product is CASSQKGETEAFF.

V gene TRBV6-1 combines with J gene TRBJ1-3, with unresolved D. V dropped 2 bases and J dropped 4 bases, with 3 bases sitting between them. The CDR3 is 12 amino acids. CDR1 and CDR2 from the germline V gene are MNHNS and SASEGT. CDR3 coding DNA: TGTGCCAGCAGTGAACTCGGAAACACCATATATTTT. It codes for CASSELGNTIYF.